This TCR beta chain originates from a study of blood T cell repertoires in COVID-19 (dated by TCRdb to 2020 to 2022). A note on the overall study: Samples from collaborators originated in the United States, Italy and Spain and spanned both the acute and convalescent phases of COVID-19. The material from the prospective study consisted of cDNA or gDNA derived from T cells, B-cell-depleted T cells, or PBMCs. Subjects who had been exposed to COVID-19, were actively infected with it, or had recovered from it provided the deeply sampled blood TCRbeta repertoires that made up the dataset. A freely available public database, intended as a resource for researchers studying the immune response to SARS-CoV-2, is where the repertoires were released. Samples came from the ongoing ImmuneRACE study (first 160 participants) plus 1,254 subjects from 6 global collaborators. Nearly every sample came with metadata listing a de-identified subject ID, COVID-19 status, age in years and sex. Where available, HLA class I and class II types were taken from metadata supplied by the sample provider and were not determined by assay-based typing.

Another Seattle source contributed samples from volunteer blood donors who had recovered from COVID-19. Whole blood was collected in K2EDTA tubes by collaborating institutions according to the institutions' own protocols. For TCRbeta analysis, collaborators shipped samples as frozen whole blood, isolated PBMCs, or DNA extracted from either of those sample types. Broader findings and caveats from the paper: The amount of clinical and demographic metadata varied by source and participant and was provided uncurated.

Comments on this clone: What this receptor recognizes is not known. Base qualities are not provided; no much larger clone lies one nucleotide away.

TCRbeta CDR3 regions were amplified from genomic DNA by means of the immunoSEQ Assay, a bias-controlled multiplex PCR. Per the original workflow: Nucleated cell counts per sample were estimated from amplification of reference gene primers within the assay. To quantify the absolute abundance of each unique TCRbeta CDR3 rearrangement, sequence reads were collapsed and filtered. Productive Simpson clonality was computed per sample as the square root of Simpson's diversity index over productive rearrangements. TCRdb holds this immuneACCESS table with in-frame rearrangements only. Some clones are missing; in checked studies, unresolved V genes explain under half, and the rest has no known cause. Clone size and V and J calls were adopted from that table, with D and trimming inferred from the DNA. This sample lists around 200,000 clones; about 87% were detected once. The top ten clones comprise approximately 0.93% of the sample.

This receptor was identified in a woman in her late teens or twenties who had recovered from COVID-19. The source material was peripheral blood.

Here is the DNA: TGTGCCACCAGTGAGGGACTAGCAGGCGAGCAGTACTTC. It translates to CATSEGLAGEQYF. The rearranged segments are TRBV24-1 and TRBJ2-7, and 9 junction bases match TRBD2. Trimmed from V: 4 bases; trimmed from J: 6 bases; junction bases lacking a gene match: 3. The germline V gene encodes CDR1 KGHDR and CDR2 SFDVKD. The CDR3 holds 13 amino acids from the cysteine to the phenylalanine. Only the CDR3 DNA stays, 39 bases, in frame from base 1.